This TCR beta chain was sequenced during a study of blood T cell repertoires in COVID-19. Turning to the study itself: The United States, Italy and Spain provided the acute and convalescent COVID-19 samples. T cells, B-cell-depleted T cells, or PBMCs provided the cDNA or gDNA that served as material.

In the original processing: By means of reference gene primer amplification, nucleated cell counts were estimated. Repertoires were generated with immunoSEQ multiplex PCR, while TCRdb's copy carries only in-frame clones and drops some. V, J and clone size reflect that table, while D and trimming were determined from the DNA. The sample shows 31,000 or so clones, roughly 89% of them seen only once. The CDR3 consists of 14 residues. In germline, CDR1 is SGHAT, CDR2 FQDESV (reference sequence). Trimming removed 3 bases at V and 11 bases at J, with 19 bases between. The chain couples TRBV11-1 to TRBJ1-1, with D uncertain. This receptor was obtained from an older man with acute or convalescent COVID-19. The sequencing sample was made of peripheral blood. CDR3 sequence reads: CASSFSRTQLGAFF. The CDR3 DNA sequence: TGTGCCAGCAGCTTCTCCCGGACTCAGCTCGGTGCTTTCTTT.